Sequencing of this T cell receptor (beta chain) was carried out in a study of cytomegalovirus exposure and HLA in healthy donors. Study-wide results and caveats: Researchers counted roughly 150 TCR beta chains as cytomegalovirus-associated. First-cohort TCR clusters tended to co-occur in the roughly 130 validation repertoires, a later analysis found. Among the CMV-associated chains, three were confirmed in vitro as specific for CMV antigens.

Profiled with immunoSEQ multiplex PCR; TCRdb holds only in-frame clones, not every one. The table lists hundreds of thousands of clones, about nine tenths of them singletons. With respect to this clone: Antigen unknown.

Sequenced input: PBMCs. The source is a young woman in good health and CMV-seropositive.

CDR3 loop: CASSSAGGTNNEQFF. The DNA for the CDR3 is TGTGCCAGCAGCTCGGCGGGAGGGACGAACAATGAGCAGTTCTTC. The rearrangement uses TRBV5-4 and TRBJ2-1, with 9 bases aligning to TRBD2. The CDR3 spans 15 residues. CDR1 and CDR2 from the germline V gene are SGHNT and YYREEE (reference sequence). The V and J ends lost 3 bases and 5 bases, in that order; junction bases with no gene match: 6.